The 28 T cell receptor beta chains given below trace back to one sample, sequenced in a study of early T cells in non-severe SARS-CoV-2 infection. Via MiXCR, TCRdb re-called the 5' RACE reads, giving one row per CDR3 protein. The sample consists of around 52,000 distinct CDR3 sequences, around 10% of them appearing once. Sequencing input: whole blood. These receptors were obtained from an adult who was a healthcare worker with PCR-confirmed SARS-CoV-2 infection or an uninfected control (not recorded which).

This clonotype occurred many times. CDR3 bases: TGCAGTGCTATATCCGGGGCGCCTCCCTCACCCCTCCACTTT. Its protein is CSAISGAPPSPLHF. The V call is TRBV20-1, the J call TRBJ1-6, with a possible D match to TRBD1 (5 bases). V lost 4 bases and J lost 10, with 17 bases in between. The CDR3 has 14 amino acids. In germline, CDR1 is DFQATT, CDR2 SNEGSKA (reference sequence).

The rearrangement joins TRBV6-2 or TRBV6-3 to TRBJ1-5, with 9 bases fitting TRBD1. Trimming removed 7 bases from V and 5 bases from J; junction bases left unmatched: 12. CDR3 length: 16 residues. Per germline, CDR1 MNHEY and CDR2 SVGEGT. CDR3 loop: CASKPPDRGLDQPQHF. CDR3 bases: TGTGCCAGCAAACCACCGGACAGGGGCCTGGATCAGCCCCAGCATTTT.

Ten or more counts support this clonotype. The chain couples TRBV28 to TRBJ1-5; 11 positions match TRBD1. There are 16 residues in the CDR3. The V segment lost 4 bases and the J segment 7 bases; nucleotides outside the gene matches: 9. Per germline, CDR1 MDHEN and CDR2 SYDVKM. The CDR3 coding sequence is TGTGCCAGCAGTTCCGCCTACGGGACAGGGGGGCAGCCCCAGCATTTT. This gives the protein CASSSAYGTGGQPQHF.

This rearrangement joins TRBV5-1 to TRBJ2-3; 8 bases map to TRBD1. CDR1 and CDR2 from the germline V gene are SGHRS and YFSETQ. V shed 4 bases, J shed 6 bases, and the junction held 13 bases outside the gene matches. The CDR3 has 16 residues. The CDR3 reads CASSPTRAGGADTQYF. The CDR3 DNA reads TGCGCCAGCAGCCCCACTCGGGCAGGGGGCGCGGATACGCAGTATTTT.

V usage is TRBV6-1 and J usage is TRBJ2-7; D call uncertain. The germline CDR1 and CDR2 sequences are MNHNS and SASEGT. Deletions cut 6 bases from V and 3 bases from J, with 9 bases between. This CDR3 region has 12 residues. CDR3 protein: CASSARYYEQYF. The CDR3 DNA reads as TGTGCCAGCAGCGCTCGATACTACGAGCAGTACTTC.

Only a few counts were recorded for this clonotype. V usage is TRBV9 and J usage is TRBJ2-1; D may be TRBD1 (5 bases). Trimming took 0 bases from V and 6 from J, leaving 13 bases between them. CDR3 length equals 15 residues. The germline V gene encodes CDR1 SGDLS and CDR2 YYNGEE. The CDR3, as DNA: TGTGCCAGCAGCGTAGGGGGCTTCAACGGCAATGAGCAGTTCTTC. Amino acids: CASSVGGFNGNEQFF.

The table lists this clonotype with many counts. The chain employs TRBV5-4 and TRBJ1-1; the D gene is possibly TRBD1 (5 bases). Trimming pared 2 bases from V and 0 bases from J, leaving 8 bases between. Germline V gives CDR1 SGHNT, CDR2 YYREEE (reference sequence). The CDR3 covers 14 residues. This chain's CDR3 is CASSFDSMNTEAFF. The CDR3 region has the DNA TGTGCCAGCAGCTTTGACAGCATGAACACTGAAGCTTTCTTT.

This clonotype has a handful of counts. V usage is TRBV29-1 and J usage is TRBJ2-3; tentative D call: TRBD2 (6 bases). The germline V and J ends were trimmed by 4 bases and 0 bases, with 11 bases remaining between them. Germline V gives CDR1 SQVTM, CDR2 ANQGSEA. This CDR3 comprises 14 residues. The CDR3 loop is CSVVGTSSTDTQYF. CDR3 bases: TGCAGCGTTGTAGGGACTTCTAGCACAGATACGCAGTATTTT.

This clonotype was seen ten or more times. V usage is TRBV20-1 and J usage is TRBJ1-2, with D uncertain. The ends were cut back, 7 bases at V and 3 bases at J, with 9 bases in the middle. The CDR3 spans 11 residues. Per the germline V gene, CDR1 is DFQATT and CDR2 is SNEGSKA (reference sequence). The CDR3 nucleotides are TGCAGTGGGGGTTGGGACTATGGCTACACCTTC. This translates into CSGGWDYGYTF.

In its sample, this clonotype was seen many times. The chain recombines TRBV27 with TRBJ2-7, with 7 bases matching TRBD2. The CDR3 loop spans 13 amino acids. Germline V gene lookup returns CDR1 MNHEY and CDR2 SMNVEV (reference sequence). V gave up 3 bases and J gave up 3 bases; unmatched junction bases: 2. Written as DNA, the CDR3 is TGTGCCAGCAGTTTGACTAGCAGCTACGAGCAGTACTTC. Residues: CASSLTSSYEQYF.

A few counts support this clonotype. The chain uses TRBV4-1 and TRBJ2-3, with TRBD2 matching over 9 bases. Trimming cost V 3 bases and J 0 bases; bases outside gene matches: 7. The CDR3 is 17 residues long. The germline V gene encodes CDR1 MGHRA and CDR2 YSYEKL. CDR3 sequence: CASSHRASGASTDTQYF. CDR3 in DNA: TGCGCCAGCAGCCATAGGGCTAGCGGGGCTAGCACAGATACGCAGTATTTT.

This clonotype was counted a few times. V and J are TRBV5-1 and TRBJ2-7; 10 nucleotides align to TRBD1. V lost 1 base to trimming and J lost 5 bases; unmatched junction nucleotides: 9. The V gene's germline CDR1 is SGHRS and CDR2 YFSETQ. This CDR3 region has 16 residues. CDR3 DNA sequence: TGCGCCAGCAGCTTGCTGACAGGGGGCGCAGTTGACGAGCAGTACTTC. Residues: CASSLLTGGAVDEQYF.

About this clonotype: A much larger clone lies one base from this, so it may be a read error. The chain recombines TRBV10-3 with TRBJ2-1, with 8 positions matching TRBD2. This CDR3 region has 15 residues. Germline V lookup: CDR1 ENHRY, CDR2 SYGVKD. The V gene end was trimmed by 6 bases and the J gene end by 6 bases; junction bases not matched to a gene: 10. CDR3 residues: CAIRGRGGRSNEQFF. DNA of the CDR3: TGTGCCATCAGAGGCCGGGGCGGGAGGAGCAATGAGCAGTTCTTC.

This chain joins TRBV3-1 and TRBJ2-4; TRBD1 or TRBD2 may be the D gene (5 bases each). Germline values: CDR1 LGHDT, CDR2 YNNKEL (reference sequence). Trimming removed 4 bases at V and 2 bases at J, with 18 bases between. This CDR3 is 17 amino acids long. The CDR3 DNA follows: TGTGCCAGCAGCCGAAATTCAGGGAGAACCACCAAAAACATTCAGTACTTC. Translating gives CASSRNSGRTTKNIQYF.

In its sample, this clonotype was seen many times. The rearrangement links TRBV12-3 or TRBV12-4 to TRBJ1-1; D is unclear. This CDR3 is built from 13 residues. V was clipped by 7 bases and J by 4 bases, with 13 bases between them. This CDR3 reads CASKKQIRTEAFF. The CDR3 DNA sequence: TGTGCCAGCAAAAAACAGATTCGCACTGAAGCTTTCTTT.

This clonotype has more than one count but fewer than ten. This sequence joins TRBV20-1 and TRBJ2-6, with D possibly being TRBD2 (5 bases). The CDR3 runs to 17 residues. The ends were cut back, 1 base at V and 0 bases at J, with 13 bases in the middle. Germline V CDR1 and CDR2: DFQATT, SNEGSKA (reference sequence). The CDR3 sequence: CSARAANGSSGANVLTF. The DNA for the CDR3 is TGCAGTGCTAGAGCTGCGAATGGGAGCTCTGGGGCCAACGTCCTGACTTTC.

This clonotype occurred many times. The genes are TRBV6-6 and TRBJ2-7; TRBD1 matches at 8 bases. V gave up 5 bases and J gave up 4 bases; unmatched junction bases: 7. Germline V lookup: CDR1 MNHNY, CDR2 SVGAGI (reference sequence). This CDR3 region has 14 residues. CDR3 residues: CASSPRGRGYEQYF. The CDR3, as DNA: TGTGCCAGCAGTCCCAGGGGGCGCGGGTACGAGCAGTACTTC.

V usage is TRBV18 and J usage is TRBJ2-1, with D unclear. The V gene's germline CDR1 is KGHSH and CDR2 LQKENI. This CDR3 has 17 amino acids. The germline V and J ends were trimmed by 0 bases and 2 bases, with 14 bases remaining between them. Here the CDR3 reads CASSPPLGPVAYNEQFF. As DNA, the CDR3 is TGTGCCAGCTCACCACCGCTCGGGCCCGTTGCCTACAATGAGCAGTTCTTC.

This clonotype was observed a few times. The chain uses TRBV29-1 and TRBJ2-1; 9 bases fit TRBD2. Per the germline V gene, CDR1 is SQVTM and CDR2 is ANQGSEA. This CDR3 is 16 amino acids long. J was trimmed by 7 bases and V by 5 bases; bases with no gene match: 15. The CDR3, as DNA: TGCAGCGTTTCCTTCACTAGCGGGTCACTAGGGAATGAGCAGTTCTTC. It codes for CSVSFTSGSLGNEQFF.

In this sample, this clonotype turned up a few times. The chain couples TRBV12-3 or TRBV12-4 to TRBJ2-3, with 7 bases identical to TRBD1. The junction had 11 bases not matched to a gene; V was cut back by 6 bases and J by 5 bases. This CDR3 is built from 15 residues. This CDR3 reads CASSPPDRLGDTQYF. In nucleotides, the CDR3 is TGTGCCAGCAGCCCCCCGGACAGGCTCGGAGATACGCAGTATTTT.

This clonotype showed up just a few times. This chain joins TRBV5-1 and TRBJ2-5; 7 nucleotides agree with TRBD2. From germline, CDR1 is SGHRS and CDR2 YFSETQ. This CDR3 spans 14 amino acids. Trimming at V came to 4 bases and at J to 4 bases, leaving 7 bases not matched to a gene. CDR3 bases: TGCGCCAGCAGCCCGGGGGGTGATGGAGAGACCCAGTACTTC. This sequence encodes CASSPGGDGETQYF.

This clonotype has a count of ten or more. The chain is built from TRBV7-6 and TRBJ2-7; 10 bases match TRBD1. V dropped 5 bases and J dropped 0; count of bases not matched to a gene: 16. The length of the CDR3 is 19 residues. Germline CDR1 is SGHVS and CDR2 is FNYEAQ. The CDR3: CASSPQLGAGQGNSYEQYF. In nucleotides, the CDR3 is TGTGCCAGCAGCCCACAATTAGGCGCGGGACAGGGGAACTCCTACGAGCAGTACTTC.

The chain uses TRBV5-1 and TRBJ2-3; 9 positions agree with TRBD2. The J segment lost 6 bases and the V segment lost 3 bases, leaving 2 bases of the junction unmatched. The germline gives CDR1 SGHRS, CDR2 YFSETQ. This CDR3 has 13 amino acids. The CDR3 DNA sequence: TGCGCCAGCAGCTATAGCGGGAGTGATACGCAGTATTTT. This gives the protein CASSYSGSDTQYF. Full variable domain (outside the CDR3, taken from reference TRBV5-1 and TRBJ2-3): KAGVTQTPRYLIKTRGQQVTLSCSPISGHRSVSWYQQTPGQGLQFLFEYFSETQRNKGNFPGRFSGRQFSNSRSEMNVSTLELGDSALYLCASSYSGSDTQYFGPGTRLTVL.

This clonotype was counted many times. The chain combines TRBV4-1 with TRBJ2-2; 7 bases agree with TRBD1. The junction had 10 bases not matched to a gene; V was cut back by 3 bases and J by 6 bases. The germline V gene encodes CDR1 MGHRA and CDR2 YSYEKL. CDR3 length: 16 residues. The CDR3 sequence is CASSQISTGLSGELFF. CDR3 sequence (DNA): TGCGCCAGCAGCCAGATTTCGACAGGGCTGTCCGGGGAGCTGTTTTTT.

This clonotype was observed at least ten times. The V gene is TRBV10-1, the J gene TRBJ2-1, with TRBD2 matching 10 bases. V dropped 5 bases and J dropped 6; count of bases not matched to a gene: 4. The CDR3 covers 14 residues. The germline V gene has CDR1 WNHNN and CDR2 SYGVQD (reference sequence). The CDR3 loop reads CASSRSGRANEQFF. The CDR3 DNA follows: TGCGCCAGCAGTAGGAGCGGGAGGGCCAATGAGCAGTTCTTC.

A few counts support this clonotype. CDR3 DNA sequence: TGTGCCAGCAGTTACCAGGCGGGAGAACGGTACTTC. Amino acids: CASSYQAGERYF. The rearrangement uses TRBV28 and TRBJ2-7, with TRBD2 identical over 7 bases. This CDR3 is 12 amino acids long. V shed 4 bases, J shed 12 bases, and the junction held 9 bases outside the gene matches. The germline V gene encodes CDR1 MDHEN and CDR2 SYDVKM.

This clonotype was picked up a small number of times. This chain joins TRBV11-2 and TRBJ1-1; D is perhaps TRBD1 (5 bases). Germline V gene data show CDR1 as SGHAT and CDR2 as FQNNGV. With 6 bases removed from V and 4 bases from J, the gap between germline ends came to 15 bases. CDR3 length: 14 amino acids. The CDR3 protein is CASSSGLGGTEAFF. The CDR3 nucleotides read TGTGCCAGCAGTTCAGGGCTGGGGGGCACTGAAGCTTTCTTT.

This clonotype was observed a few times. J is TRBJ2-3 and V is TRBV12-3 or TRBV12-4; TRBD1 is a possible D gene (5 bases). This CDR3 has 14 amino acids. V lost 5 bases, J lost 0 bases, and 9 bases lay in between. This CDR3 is CASSMGPSTDTQYF. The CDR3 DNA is TGTGCCAGCAGTATGGGGCCCAGCACAGATACGCAGTATTTT.